Listed below are T cell receptor beta chains from one sample, sequenced in a study of cytomegalovirus exposure and HLA in healthy donors. Clones were read by immunoSEQ multiplex PCR, and TCRdb kept only the in-frame ones, dropping some. The sample includes 90,000 to 95,000 clones, roughly 80% seen only once; the top ten take around 1.2%. The sample taken for sequencing was PBMCs. The receptors derive from a girl aged 2 to 9 in good health and CMV-seropositive. Each CDR3 is given with its conserved first and last residue. D genes are given only for firm matches. Clone sizes are given selectively: once, few, many, or a class where the clone is expanded.

clone size	D gene	V gene	J gene	CDR3 DNA	CDR3 protein
NA	TRBD1	TRBV10-3	TRBJ1-5	TGTGCCATCAGCGGACAGGAGGGCATAAATCAGCCCCAGCATTTT	CAISGQEGINQPQHF
NA	TRBD2	TRBV4-2	TRBJ2-5	TGTGCCAGCAGCCAGGACGGTCGGACTAGCGGGACCTGGGAGACCCAGTACTTC	CASSQDGRTSGTWETQYF
once	NA	TRBV7-6	TRBJ2-7	TGTGCCAGCAGCTCCAAATACGAGCAGTACTTC	CASSSKYEQYF
NA	NA	TRBV27	TRBJ1-5	TGTGCCAGCAGTTTATCCCCCAGGAATCAGCCCCAGCATTTT	CASSLSPRNQPQHF
NA	NA	TRBV15	TRBJ1-5	TGTGCCACCAGCAGAGATCGGGGGGGCGCCCAGCCCCAGCATTTT	CATSRDRGGAQPQHF
NA	NA	TRBV18	TRBJ2-3	TGTGCCAGCTCACCACCGAGGTCAAAACTGGCATGGTTAGACACAGATACGCAGTATTTT	CASSPPRSKLAWLDTDTQYF
NA	NA	TRBV7-7	TRBJ2-3	TGTGCCAGCAGCTTAGGGCGGAATAACGCAGATACGCAGTATTTT	CASSLGRNNADTQYF
NA	TRBD1	TRBV10-3	TRBJ2-3	TGTGCCATCAGCTCCGGGACAGGGGACATTGATACGCAGTATTTT	CAISSGTGDIDTQYF
NA	NA	TRBV28	TRBJ1-1	TGTGCCAGCAGGGTCGGGGACACTGAAGCTTTCTTT	CASRVGDTEAFF
NA	NA	TRBV7-9	TRBJ1-5	TGTGCCAGCAGCTTAGAGGGGAGGAATCAGCCCCAGCATTTT	CASSLEGRNQPQHF
NA	TRBD2	TRBV7-2	TRBJ2-3	TGTGCCAGCAGCGGGACTAGCGGGAGTGGAGATACGCAGTATTTT	CASSGTSGSGDTQYF
NA	TRBD2	TRBV7-2	TRBJ2-7	TGTGCCAGCACCAGGACTAGCGGGAGAAGCTCCTACGAGCAGTACTTC	CASTRTSGRSSYEQYF
NA	NA	TRBV27	TRBJ2-7	TGTGCCAGCAGTCCCTCCCCGCGAACCTACGAGCAGTACTTC	CASSPSPRTYEQYF
NA	NA	TRBV15	TRBJ2-5	TGTGCCACCAGCAGTACACTCACAGGGGAGACCCAGTACTTC	CATSSTLTGETQYF
few	NA	TRBV6-1	TRBJ2-1	TGTGCCAGCTGCGTCGGTTACAATGAGCAGTTCTTC	CASCVGYNEQFF
NA	NA	TRBV6-6	TRBJ2-3	TGTGCCAGCAGTTCAGGGGAATGGGGAGCAGATACGCAGTATTTT	CASSSGEWGADTQYF
NA	TRBD1	TRBV2	TRBJ1-4	TGTGCCAGCAGGTTACAGGGGACGAAGGAAAAACTGTTTTTT	CASRLQGTKEKLFF
NA	TRBD1	TRBV7-2	TRBJ2-7	TGTGCCAGCAGCTTTAGACAGGGCGGGTACGAGCAGTACTTC	CASSFRQGGYEQYF
few	TRBD1	TRBV5-4	TRBJ1-2	TGTGCCAGCAGCCCAACGACAGGGGATTACTATGGCTACACCTTC	CASSPTTGDYYGYTF
NA	NA	TRBV19	TRBJ2-5	TGTGCCAGTAGTATGTCGTCAGTACCACAAGAGACCCAGTACTTC	CASSMSSVPQETQYF
NA	NA	TRBV29-1	TRBJ2-5	TGCAGCGTTGAAGACCGGGTGGGTGAGCAAGAGACCCAGTACTTC	CSVEDRVGEQETQYF
NA	NA	TRBV7-9	TRBJ2-7	TGTGCCAGCAGCCCGATTGCGGGCGGCGAGCAGTACTTC	CASSPIAGGEQYF
NA	NA	TRBV27	TRBJ2-1	TGTGCCAGCAGTCCGAAGATAGCTGCTGAGCAGTTCTTC	CASSPKIAAEQFF
NA	NA	TRBV30	TRBJ2-3	TGTGCCTGGAGAGGTACTAGAGATACGCAGTATTTT	CAWRGTRDTQYF
once	TRBD1	TRBV28	TRBJ1-2	TGTGCCAGCAGTCGGGACAGGCCTAACTATGGCTACACCTTC	CASSRDRPNYGYTF
few	TRBD1	TRBV30	TRBJ1-5	TGTGCCTGGAGTGTACGGGGCACAGGGGGTCGCAATCAGCCCCAGCATTTT	CAWSVRGTGGRNQPQHF
few	NA	TRBV4-1	TRBJ1-4	TGCGCCAGCAGCCAAGGACAGAATAATGAAAAACTGTTTTTT	CASSQGQNNEKLFF
once	NA	TRBV27	TRBJ2-1	TGTGCCAGCAGTCTGGCGATAGCCCAGCGAGAGCAGTTCTTC	CASSLAIAQREQFF
NA	NA	TRBV4-2	TRBJ1-2	TGTGCCAGCAGCCAAGAGGGCAGGGATGCCCCCTACACCTTC	CASSQEGRDAPYTF
NA	TRBD1	TRBV27	TRBJ2-7	TGTGCCAGCAGTTCCTTCAACAAGGACAGGTCCTACGAGCAGTACTTC	CASSSFNKDRSYEQYF
NA	NA	TRBV28	TRBJ1-4	TGTGCCAGCAGGCCGGGGGGCCCAACTAATGAAAAACTGTTTTTT	CASRPGGPTNEKLFF
NA	NA	TRBV5-1	TRBJ1-5	TGCGCCAGCAGCAGGGACTTAAATCAGCCCCAGCATTTT	CASSRDLNQPQHF
NA	TRBD2	TRBV6-5	TRBJ2-7	TGTGCCAGCAGTTCCTCCGGGACTACTTACAAGGGGCAGTACTTC	CASSSSGTTYKGQYF
NA	NA	TRBV4-1	TRBJ2-1	TGCGCCAGCAGCCAAGAGGCAGCGATCTCCTACAATGAGCAGTTCTTC	CASSQEAAISYNEQFF
NA	NA	TRBV5-6	TRBJ1-3	TGTGCCAGCAGCTTGGCCAGGACAGCTTACTCTGGAAACACCATATATTTT	CASSLARTAYSGNTIYF
NA	NA	TRBV28	TRBJ2-5	TGTGCCAGCCACAGGGATGGAGGAGAGACCCAGTACTTC	CASHRDGGETQYF
NA	TRBD2	TRBV10-2	TRBJ2-5	TGCGCCAGCAGACTAGCGGGAGAGACCCAGTACTTC	CASRLAGETQYF
NA	TRBD2	TRBV28	TRBJ2-7	TGTGCCAGCAGTTTGCGGGAGGCTAGCGGGCCGCACTTC	CASSLREASGPHF
few	NA	TRBV7-2	TRBJ1-1	TGTGCCAGCAGGTTCGACAGGAACACTGAAGCTTTCTTT	CASRFDRNTEAFF
once	TRBD1	TRBV7-2	TRBJ1-2	TGTGCCAGCAGCTCAGCCGCCGGGACAGGGGCAAGCGGCTACACCTTC	CASSSAAGTGASGYTF
NA	TRBD2	TRBV6-1	TRBJ2-7	TGTGCCAGCAATCTTAGCGGGAGGGCCGCGTACGAGCAGTACTTC	CASNLSGRAAYEQYF
NA	TRBD2	TRBV30	TRBJ2-2	TGTGCCTGGGGTCTATCTGGAGCGGGAGGGCACCGAATCACCGGGGAGCTGTTTTTT	CAWGLSGAGGHRITGELFF
NA	NA	TRBV6-1	TRBJ1-5	TGTGCCAGCAGTGAATCGCTCGGAGAGGGCAATCAGCCCCAGCATTTT	CASSESLGEGNQPQHF
NA	NA	TRBV18	TRBJ2-3	TGTGCCAGCTCACCAGATGGCCCAGATACGCAGTATTTT	CASSPDGPDTQYF
NA	NA	TRBV5-1	TRBJ2-5	TGCGCCAGCTCCGCCAGGGCACAAGAGACCCAGTACTTC	CASSARAQETQYF
few	NA	TRBV28	TRBJ1-1	TGTGCCAGCTTTAGGACGGGACACATGAACACTGAAGCTTTCTTT	CASFRTGHMNTEAFF
NA	TRBD2	TRBV7-9	TRBJ2-2	TGTGCCAGCAGCCCGCGGACTAGCGAGTCCCCCGGGGAGCTGTTTTTT	CASSPRTSESPGELFF
few	NA	TRBV4-2	TRBJ2-5	TGTGCCAGCAGCTCACCACGGGACTCCGGGGAGACCCAGTACTTC	CASSSPRDSGETQYF
NA	TRBD1	TRBV10-3	TRBJ1-5	TGTGCCATCAGTGAGACAGGGGGAAGCAATCGGCCCCAGCATTTT	CAISETGGSNRPQHF
NA	NA	TRBV7-2	TRBJ1-1	TGTGCCAGCAGCTTATGGGGCGCTGAAGCTTTCTTT	CASSLWGAEAFF
NA	NA	TRBV25-1	TRBJ1-1	TGTGCCAGCAGTGAATATATGCGTCCGAACACTGAAGCTTTCTTT	CASSEYMRPNTEAFF
NA	NA	TRBV6-6	TRBJ2-7	TGTGCCAGCATTTCGACTAGTCTCGACTACGAGCAGTACTTC	CASISTSLDYEQYF
NA	TRBD1	TRBV7-8	TRBJ2-7	TGTGCCAGCAGCTTAGGGACAGGGTCCTACGAGCAGTACTTC	CASSLGTGSYEQYF
NA	TRBD2	TRBV7-2	TRBJ2-1	TGTGCCAGCAGCCGGACTAGCGGGAGCGATGAGCAGTTCTTC	CASSRTSGSDEQFF